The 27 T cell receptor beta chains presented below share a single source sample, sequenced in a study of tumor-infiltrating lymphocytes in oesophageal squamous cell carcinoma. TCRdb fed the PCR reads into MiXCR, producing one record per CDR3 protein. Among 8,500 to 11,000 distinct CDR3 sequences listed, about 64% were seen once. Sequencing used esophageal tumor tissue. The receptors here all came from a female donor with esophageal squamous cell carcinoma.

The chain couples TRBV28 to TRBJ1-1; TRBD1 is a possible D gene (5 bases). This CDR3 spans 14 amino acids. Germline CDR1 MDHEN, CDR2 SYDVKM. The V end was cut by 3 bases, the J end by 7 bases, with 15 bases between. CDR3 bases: TGTGCCAGCAGTTTGGACTGGGGGAGAGGTGAAGCTTTCTTT. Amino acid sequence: CASSLDWGRGEAFF.

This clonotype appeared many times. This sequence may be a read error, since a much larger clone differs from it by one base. The CDR3 spells CASSLVPVRHNEQYF. In DNA, the CDR3 is TGTGCCAGCAGCTTAGTTCCGGTTCGCCACAATGAGCAGTACTTC. The V call is TRBV11-2, the J call TRBJ2-1; D gene uncertain. The end of the DNA is better explained by TRBJ2-7, so the J call may be wrong. The CDR3 is 15 residues long. Looked up from germline, CDR1 is SGHAT and CDR2 is FQNNGV.

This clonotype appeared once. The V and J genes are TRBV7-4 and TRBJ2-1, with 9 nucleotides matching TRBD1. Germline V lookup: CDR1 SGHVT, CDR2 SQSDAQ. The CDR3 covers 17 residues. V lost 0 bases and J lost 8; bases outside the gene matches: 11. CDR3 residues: CASSLAGSRDRGYEQFF. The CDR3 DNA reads TGTGCCAGCAGCTTAGCGGGGTCCCGTGACAGGGGGTATGAGCAGTTCTTC.

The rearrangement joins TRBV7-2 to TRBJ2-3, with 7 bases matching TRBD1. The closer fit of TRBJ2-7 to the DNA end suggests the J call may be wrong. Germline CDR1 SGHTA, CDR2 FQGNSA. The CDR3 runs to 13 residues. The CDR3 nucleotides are TGTGCCAGCAGCTGGGGACAGACAAATGAGCAGTACTTC. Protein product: CASSWGQTNEQYF.

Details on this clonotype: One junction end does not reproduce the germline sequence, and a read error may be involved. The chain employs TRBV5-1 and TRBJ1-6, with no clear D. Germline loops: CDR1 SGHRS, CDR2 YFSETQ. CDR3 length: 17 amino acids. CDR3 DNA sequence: TGCACCAGCAGCTCCGATCTAGGCCCATCCTATAATTCACCCCTCCACTTT. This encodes CTSSSDLGPSYNSPLHF.

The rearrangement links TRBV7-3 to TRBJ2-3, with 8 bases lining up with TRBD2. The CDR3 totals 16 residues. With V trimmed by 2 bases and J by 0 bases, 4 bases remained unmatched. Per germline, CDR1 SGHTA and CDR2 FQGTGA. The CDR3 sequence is CASSLFGGGSTDTQYF. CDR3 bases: TGTGCCAGCAGCTTATTCGGGGGGGGTAGCACAGATACGCAGTATTTT.

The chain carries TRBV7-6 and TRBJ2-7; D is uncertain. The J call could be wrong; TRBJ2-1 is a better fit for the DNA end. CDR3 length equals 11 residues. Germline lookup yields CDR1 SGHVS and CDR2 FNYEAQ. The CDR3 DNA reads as TGTGCCAGCAGCTTATCGCTAGAACAGTTCTTC. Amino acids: CASSLSLEQFF.

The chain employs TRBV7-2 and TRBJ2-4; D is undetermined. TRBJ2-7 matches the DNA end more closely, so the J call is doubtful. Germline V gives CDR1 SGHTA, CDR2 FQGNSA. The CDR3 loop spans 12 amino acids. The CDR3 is CASSFTLDEQYF. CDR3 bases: TGTGCCAGCAGCTTTACCCTAGACGAGCAGTACTTC.

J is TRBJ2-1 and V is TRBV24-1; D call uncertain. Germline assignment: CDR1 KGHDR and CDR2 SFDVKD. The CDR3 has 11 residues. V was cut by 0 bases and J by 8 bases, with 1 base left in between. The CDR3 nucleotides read TGTGCCACCAGTGATTTGTATGAGCAGTTCTTC. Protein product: CATSDLYEQFF.

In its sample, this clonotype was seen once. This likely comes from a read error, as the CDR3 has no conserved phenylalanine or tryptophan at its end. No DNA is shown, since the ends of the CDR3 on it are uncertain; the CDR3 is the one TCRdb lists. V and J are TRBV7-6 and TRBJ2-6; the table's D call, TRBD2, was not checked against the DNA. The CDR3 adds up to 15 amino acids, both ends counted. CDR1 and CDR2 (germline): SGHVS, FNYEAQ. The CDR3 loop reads CASSLEYGSGYTFGA.

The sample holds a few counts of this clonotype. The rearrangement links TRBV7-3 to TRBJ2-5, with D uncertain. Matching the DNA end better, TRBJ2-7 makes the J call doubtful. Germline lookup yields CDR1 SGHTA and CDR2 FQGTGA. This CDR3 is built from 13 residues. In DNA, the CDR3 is TGTGCCAGCAGCTCCCTCCGTTGGGACGAGCAGTACTTC. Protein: CASSSLRWDEQYF.

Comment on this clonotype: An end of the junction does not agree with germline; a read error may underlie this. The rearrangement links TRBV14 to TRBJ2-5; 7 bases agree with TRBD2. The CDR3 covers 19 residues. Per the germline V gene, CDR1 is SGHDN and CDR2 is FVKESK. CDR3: CASSQDAPFGSGVSYEQYF. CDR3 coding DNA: TGTGCCAGCAGCCAAGATGCCCCCTTTGGGAGCGGGGTCTCCTACGAGCAGTACTTT. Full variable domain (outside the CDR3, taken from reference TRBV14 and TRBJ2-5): EAGVTQFPSHSVIEKGQTVTLRCDPISGHDNLYWYRRVMGKEIKFLLHFVKESKQDESGMPNNRFLAERTGGTYSTLKVQPAELEDSGVYFCASSQDAPFGSGVSYEQYFGPGTRLLVL.

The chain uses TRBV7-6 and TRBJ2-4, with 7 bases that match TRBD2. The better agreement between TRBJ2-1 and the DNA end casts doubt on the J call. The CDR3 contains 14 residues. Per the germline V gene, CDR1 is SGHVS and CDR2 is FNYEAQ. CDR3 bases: TGTGCCAGCAGCTCGCGGGGGAACTACAATGAGCAGTTCTTC. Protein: CASSSRGNYNEQFF.

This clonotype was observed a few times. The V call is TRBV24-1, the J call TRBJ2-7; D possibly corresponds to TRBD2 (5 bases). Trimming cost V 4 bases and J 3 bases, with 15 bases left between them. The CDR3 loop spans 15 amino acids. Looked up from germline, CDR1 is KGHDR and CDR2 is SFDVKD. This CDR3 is CATSDPGAAVYEQYF. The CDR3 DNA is TGTGCCACCAGTGACCCCGGAGCGGCTGTCTACGAGCAGTACTTC.

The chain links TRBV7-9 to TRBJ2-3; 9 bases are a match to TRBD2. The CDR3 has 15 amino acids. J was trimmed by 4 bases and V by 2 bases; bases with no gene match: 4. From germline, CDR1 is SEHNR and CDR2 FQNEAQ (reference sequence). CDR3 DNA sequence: TGTGCCAGCAGCTTACGAGCGGGGGGTTCAGATACGCAGTATTTT. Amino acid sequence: CASSLRAGGSDTQYF. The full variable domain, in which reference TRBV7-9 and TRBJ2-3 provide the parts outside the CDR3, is DTGVSQNPRHKITKRGQNVTFRCDPISEHNRLYWYRQTLGQGPEFLTYFQNEAQLEKSRLLSDRFSAERPKGSFSTLEIQRTEQGDSAMYLCASSLRAGGSDTQYFGPGTRLTVL.

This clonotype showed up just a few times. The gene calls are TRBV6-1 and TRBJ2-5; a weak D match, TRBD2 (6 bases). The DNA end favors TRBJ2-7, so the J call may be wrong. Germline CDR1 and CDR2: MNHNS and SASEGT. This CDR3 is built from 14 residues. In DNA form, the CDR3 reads TGTGCTCTCCGTTCAGCGGGCACGTCCTACGAGCAGTACTTC. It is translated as CALRSAGTSYEQYF.

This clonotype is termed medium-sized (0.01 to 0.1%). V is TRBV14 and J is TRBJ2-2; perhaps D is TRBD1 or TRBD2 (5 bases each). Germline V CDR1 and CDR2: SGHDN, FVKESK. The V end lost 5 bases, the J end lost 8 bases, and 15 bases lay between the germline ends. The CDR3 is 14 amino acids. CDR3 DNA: TGTGCCAGCAGCACCCCTAGCAGGGTTGGGGAGCTGTTTTTT. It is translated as CASSTPSRVGELFF.

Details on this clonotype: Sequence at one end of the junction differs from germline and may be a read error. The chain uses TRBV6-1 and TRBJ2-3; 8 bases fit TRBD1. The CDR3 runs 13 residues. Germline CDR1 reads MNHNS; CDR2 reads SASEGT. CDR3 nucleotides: TGTGCCAGTTCAACCAGGGGGCAGGTTGGCTACACCTTT. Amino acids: CASSTRGQVGYTF.

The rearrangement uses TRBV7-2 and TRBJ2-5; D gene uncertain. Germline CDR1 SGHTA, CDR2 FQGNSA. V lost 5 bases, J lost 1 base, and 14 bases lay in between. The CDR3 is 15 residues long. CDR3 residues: CASSPDGYFQETQYF. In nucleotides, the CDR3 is TGTGCCAGCAGCCCAGACGGGTACTTCCAAGAGACCCAGTACTTC.

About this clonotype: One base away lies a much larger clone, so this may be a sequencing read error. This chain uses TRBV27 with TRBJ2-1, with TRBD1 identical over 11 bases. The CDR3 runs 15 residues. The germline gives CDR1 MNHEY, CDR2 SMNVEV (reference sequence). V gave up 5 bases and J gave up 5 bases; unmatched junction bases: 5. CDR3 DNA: TGTGCCAGCAGTAGAGGGACAGGGGGGCACAATGAGCAGTTCTTC. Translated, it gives CASSRGTGGHNEQFF.

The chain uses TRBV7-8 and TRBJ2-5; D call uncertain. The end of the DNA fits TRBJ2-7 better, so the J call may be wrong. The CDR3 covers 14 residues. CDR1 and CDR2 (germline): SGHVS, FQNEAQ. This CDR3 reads CASSPEDEAYEQYF. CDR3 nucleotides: TGTGCCAGCAGCCCCGAGGACGAGGCCTACGAGCAGTACTTC.

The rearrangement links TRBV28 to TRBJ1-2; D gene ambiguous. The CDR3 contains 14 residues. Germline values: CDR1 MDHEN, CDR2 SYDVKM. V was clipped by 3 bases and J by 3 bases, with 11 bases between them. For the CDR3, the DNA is TGTGCCAGCAGTTTTAGTAGGGCAGACTATGGCTACACCTTC. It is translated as CASSFSRADYGYTF.

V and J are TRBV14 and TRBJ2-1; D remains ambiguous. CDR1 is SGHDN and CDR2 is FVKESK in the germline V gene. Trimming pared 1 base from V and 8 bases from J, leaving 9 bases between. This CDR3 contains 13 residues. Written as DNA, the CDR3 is TGTGCCAGCAGCCAAGGCGGACCGGATGAGCAGTTCTTC. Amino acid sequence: CASSQGGPDEQFF.

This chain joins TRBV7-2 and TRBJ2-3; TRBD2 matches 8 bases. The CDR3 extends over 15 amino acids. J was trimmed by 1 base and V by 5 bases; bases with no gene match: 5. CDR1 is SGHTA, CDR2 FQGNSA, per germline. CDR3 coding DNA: TGTGCCAGCAGCCGTACGGGACTAGGCACAGATACGCAGTATTTT. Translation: CASSRTGLGTDTQYF.

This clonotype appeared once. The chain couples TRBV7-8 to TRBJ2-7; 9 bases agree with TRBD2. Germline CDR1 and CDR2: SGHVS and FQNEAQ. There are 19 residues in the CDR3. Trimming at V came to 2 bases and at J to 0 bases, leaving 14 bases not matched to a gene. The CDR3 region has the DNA TGTGCCAGCAGCTTAAAGGGTGGGGCTAGCGGGGCATACTCCTACGAGCAGTACTTC. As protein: CASSLKGGASGAYSYEQYF.

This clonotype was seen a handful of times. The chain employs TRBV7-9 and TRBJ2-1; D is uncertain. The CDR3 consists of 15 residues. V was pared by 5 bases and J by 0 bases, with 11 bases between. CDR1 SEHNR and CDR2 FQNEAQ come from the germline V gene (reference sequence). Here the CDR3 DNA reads TGTGCCAGCAGCCCTACTGTACCCTCCTACAATGAGCAGTTCTTC. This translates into CASSPTVPSYNEQFF.

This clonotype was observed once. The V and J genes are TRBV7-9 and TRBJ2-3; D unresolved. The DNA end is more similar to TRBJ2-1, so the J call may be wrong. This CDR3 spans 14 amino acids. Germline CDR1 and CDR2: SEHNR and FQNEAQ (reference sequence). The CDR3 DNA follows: TGTGCCAGCAGCTTAGAACAGATATACAATGAGCAGTTCTTC. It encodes CASSLEQIYNEQFF.